The clone carrying this T cell receptor (beta chain) occurred many times. The antigen is undetermined. This specimen comes from a study of T cells in Graves' hyperthyroidism and ophthalmopathy. Researchers amplified the TCR beta CDR3 regions from RNA transcripts. With the HTBI primer set, the TCR CDR3 went through a first round of RT-PCR. TCRdb passed the multiplex PCR reads through MiXCR, listing each CDR3 protein once. This table has around 500,000 distinct CDR3 sequences, around 15% appearing once. Overall study results and limits: Most expanded thyroid clonotypes above 0.001 recurred in blood.

Patients were aged 18 to 65, had disease duration under 2 months, and had newly diagnosed hyperthyroidism. Diagnosing involved the use of clinical symptoms, serum thyroxine and TRAb, thyroid ultrasound and orbital computed tomography. The authors took PBMCs from 10 ml fresh peripheral blood. Sequencing was done on a sample of blood. The sequence was obtained from a woman aged 40 to 50 with Graves' hyperthyroidism.

Here the CDR3 DNA reads TGCAGTGCTAGCGGACAACCAAGCACTGAAGCTTTCTTT. Protein product: CSASGQPSTEAFF. The rearrangement joins TRBV20-1 to TRBJ1-1; possibly TRBD1 for D (5 bases). V lost 3 bases and J 4 bases, leaving 12 bases between the germline ends. There are 13 residues in the CDR3. The germline gives CDR1 DFQATT, CDR2 SNEGSKA (reference sequence).